Reported below is one T cell receptor (beta chain). The sample belongs to a study of T cell responses to AZD1222 COVID-19 vaccine. Here immunoSEQ multiplex PCR was the method, and the copy in TCRdb shows in-frame clones only, minus some. In the table there are 95,000 to 150,000 clones, about nine tenths of which are singletons. The CDR3 runs to 16 residues. Looked up from germline, CDR1 is MNHEY and CDR2 is SVGEGT. V was trimmed by 6 bases and J by 3 bases, leaving 19 bases between them. The source was peripheral blood, collected on day 0 of AZD1222 vaccination. The sequence came from an adult in good health. The chain carries TRBV6-2 or TRBV6-3 and TRBJ2-3, with D possibly TRBD2 on 7 matching bases. The CDR3 reads CASSLGGEGVTDTQYF. CDR3 sequence (DNA): TGTGCCAGCAGCCTGGGAGGGGAGGGGGTGACAGATACGCAGTATTTT.